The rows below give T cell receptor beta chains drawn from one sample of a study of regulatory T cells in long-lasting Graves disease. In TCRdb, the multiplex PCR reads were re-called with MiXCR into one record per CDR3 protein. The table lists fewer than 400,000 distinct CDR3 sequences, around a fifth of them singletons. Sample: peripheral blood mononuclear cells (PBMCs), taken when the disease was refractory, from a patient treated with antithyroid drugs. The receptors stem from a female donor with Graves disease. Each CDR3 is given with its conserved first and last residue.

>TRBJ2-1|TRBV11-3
CASSPRGTYNEQFF
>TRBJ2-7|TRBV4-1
CASSQDIISSYEQYF
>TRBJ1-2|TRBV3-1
CASRGTETGGYGYTF
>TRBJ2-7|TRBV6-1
CASRGAGRSSYEQYF
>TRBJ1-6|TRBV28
CASSLGHSPSDSPLHF
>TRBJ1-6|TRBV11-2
CASSLDAGLGSPLHF
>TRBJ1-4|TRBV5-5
CASSLLEGKLFF
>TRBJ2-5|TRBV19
CASSIRQPGLEEETQYF
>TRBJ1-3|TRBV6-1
CASSDSGWGPSGNTIYF
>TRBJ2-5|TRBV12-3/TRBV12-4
CASSLVLGAGGPETQYF
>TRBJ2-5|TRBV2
CASSAGTGYQETQYF
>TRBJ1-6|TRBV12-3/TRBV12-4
CASSPGTPGGMHSPLHF
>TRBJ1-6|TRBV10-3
CVGHRGSSSVREGSPLHF
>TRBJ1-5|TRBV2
CASRRDTYQPQHF
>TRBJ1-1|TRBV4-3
CASSQRGTLNTEAFF
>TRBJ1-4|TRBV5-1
CASSPTGHNEKLFF
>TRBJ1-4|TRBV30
CACPGFNEKLFF
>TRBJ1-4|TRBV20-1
CSARGLGREKLFF
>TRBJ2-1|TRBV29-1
CSVEYGGSVYNEQFF
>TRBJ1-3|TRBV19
CASSIGWTGNTIYF
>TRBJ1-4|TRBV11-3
CASSPNMHANEKLFF
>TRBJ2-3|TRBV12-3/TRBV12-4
CASRDRVWTDTQYF
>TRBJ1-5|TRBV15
CATSRVNGQILSIQPQHF
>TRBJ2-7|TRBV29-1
CSVLAGTYEQYF
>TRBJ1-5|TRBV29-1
CSVESRTSNQPQHF
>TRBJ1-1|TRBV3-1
CASSQEYGSRTEAFF
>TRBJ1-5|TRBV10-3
CAISESRDQPQHF
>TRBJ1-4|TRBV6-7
CASSYGPWEEKLFF
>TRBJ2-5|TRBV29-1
CSVEERAGGRETQYF
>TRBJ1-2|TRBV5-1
CASSLASGGNYGYTF
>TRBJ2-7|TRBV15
CATSRDKAPQYF
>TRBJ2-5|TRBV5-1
CASSLAIGLAGAETQYF
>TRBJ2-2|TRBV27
CASSLGSGVGELFF
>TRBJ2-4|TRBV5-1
CASSKGQGELRYF
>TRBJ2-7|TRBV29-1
CSVEDRQGLGVSYEQYF
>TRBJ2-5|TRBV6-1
CATPDGVETQYF
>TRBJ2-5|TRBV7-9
CASSAPGAKSQETQYF
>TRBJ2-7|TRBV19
CATLLGPGTEYEQYF
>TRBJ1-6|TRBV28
CASSLGVLKRDRGSPLHF
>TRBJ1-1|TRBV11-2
CASSSIQGYGAEAFF
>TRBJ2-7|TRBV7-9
CASAATENVGEQYF
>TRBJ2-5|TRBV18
CASSPGEAAYIETQYF
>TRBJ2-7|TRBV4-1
CASSQVFVVGREYEQYF
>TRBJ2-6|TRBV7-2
CASSPRGQGLFGANVLTF
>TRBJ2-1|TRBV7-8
CASSPLLRREQFF
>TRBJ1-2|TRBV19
CASSWAGDYGYTF
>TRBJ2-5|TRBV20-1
CSASRKETQYF
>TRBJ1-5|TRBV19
CASSITGGALGNQPQHF
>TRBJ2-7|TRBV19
CASRAGTGISYEQYF
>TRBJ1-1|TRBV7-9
CASSLVSKNTEAFF
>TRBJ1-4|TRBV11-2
CASSPSVRQAVGEKLFF